This T cell receptor beta chain came from a study of blood T cell repertoires in COVID-19. Original handling: It was from reference gene primer amplification that nucleated cell counts were estimated. Sequencing used immunoSEQ multiplex PCR; TCRdb keeps in-frame clones, though not all of them. The D gene and trimming were derived from the DNA, and the V and J assignments and clone size from that table. This table holds about 200,000 clones, approximately 85% found once. The CDR3 covers 14 residues. Germline V gene data show CDR1 as SGHTA and CDR2 as FQGNSA. V was clipped by 5 bases and J by 1 base, with 11 bases between them.

The source is a woman older than 75 with acute or convalescent COVID-19. Sequencing was done on a sample of peripheral blood. V is TRBV7-2 and J is TRBJ2-5, with D perhaps matching TRBD2 (5 bases). As DNA, the CDR3 is TGTGCCAGCAGCACGCCGGGATCCCAAGAGACCCAGTACTTC. Translation: CASSTPGSQETQYF. The variable domain in full, completed from reference TRBV7-2 and TRBJ2-5, reads GAGVSQSPSNKVTEKGKDVELRCDPISGHTALYWYRQSLGQGLEFLIYFQGNSAPDKSGLPSDRFSAERTGGSVSTLTIQRTQQEDSAVYLCASSTPGSQETQYFGPGTRLLVL.